These 22 T cell receptor beta chains originate from one sample sequenced in a study of Graves' ophthalmopathy and Graves' hyperthyroidism. CDR3 regions of TCR beta were amplified from RNA transcripts. HTBI primers were used in a first-round RT-PCR, which preceded a second-round multiplex PCR. In TCRdb, the multiplex PCR reads were re-called with MiXCR into one record per CDR3 protein. Among about 390,000 distinct CDR3 sequences listed, over 15% were seen once. The sample consisted of peripheral blood. The receptors originated from a woman between 18 and 29 years old with stable Graves' hyperthyroidism.

At least ten counts were recorded for this clonotype. This chain connects TRBV4-1 to TRBJ2-7; TRBD1 agrees at 7 bases. Trimming took 3 bases from V and 9 from J; bases not matched to a gene: 14. CDR1 is MGHRA and CDR2 is YSYEKL in the germline V gene. The CDR3 extends over 15 amino acids. The CDR3 nucleotides read TGCGCCAGCAGCCACGACAGGGATTACCTACGAGTGCAGTACTTC. Protein: CASSHDRDYLRVQYF.

This clonotype was seen repeatedly, ten times or more. The V and J genes are TRBV12-3 or TRBV12-4 and TRBJ1-1, with 11 positions matching TRBD1. The CDR3 covers 15 residues. V gave up 5 bases and J gave up 4 bases; unmatched junction bases: 6. CDR3 in DNA: TGTGCCAGCAGTCTAAGCGGGACAGGGGGCACTGAAGCTTTCTTT. This gives the protein CASSLSGTGGTEAFF.

This clonotype was observed at least ten times. This sequence joins TRBV6-1 and TRBJ2-7, with TRBD1 identical over 7 bases. This CDR3 spans 13 amino acids. Trimming at V came to 3 bases and at J to 4 bases, leaving 3 bases not matched to a gene. Germline V gene sequence: CDR1 MNHNS, CDR2 SASEGT. The CDR3 reads CASSDNRGYEQYF. The CDR3 nucleotides are TGTGCCAGCAGTGATAACAGGGGTTACGAGCAGTACTTC.

This clonotype was found many times. V is TRBV6-1 and J is TRBJ1-2; D ambiguous. The length of the CDR3 is 13 residues. Germline V CDR1 and CDR2: MNHNS, SASEGT. The V and J ends lost 6 bases and 1 base respectively, with 9 bases between them. CDR3 residues: CASSGTDNYGYTF. The CDR3 DNA follows: TGTGCCAGCAGCGGCACAGATAACTATGGCTACACCTTC.

The chain uses TRBV20-1 and TRBJ2-1; the match to TRBD2 covers 9 bases. The junction had 7 bases not matched to a gene; V was cut back by 0 bases and J by 7 bases. The germline V gene has CDR1 DFQATT and CDR2 SNEGSKA (reference sequence). CDR3 length: 15 amino acids. Here the CDR3 DNA reads TGCAGTGCTAGAGATCAGCGGGGGGCTGTGAATGAGCAGTTCTTC. This translates into CSARDQRGAVNEQFF.

On this clonotype itself: This clone may be a read error of a much larger clone one base away. The conserved final phenylalanine or tryptophan is absent from the CDR3, which likely points to a read error. The rearrangement joins TRBV20-1 to TRBJ1-5; D may be TRBD1 (5 bases). This CDR3 comprises 14 residues. Germline V lookup: CDR1 DFQATT, CDR2 SNEGSKA (reference sequence). V shed 0 bases and J shed 4 bases, with 10 bases lying between them. CDR3 loop: CSARDRAGNQPQHV. In DNA, the CDR3 is TGCAGTGCTAGAGACAGGGCGGGGAATCAGCCCCAGCATGTT.

This clonotype was counted many times. This sequence joins TRBV11-2 and TRBJ1-1; 8 nucleotides align to TRBD1. V trimming: 1 base; J trimming: 4 bases; junction bases outside the gene matches: 8. Germline assignment: CDR1 SGHAT and CDR2 FQNNGV. This CDR3 has 16 amino acids. This CDR3 reads CASSLGPDRATTEAFF. CDR3 in DNA: TGTGCCAGCAGCTTAGGCCCGGACAGGGCCACCACTGAAGCTTTCTTT.

The rearrangement uses TRBV19 and TRBJ2-2; D is unresolved. Germline V CDR1 and CDR2: LNHDA, SQIVND (reference sequence). The CDR3 extends over 16 amino acids. Trimming took off 7 bases at V and 4 bases at J, with 19 bases between the two ends. CDR3 in DNA: TGTGCCAGTACCCGAAATGAACCTCCGAGCACCGGGGAGCTGTTTTTT. Amino acid sequence: CASTRNEPPSTGELFF.

This clonotype was counted many times. The chain combines TRBV7-3 with TRBJ2-2, with 11 bases lining up with TRBD2. The CDR3 is 18 residues long. Germline assignment: CDR1 SGHTA and CDR2 FQGTGA. With 3 bases clipped from V and 0 bases from J, the junction kept 6 bases outside the gene matches. CDR3 in DNA: TGTGCCAGCAGCTTCGGTAGCGGGGGGGCCGCGAACACCGGGGAGCTGTTTTTT. Translating it yields CASSFGSGGAANTGELFF.

Many counts were recorded for this clonotype. V and J are TRBV11-2 and TRBJ2-5, with 7 bases matching TRBD1. CDR1 SGHAT and CDR2 FQNNGV come from the germline V gene. V trimming: 8 bases; J trimming: 5 bases; junction bases outside the gene matches: 11. The CDR3 is 14 residues long. The CDR3 bases are TGTGCCAGCTCTCAGGGGGATCCCCGGGAGACCCAGTACTTC. This encodes CASSQGDPRETQYF.

Only a few counts were recorded for this clonotype. This chain connects TRBV12-3 or TRBV12-4 to TRBJ1-5; the D is unclear. The ends were cut back, 4 bases at V and 6 bases at J, with 7 bases in the middle. CDR3 length equals 12 residues. The DNA for the CDR3 is TGTGCCAGCAGTTCCCGCATTCAGCCCCAGCATTTT. Its protein is CASSSRIQPQHF.

This clonotype was picked up many times. The rearrangement uses TRBV29-1 and TRBJ1-2; maybe TRBD1 (5 bases). V shed 2 bases and J shed 2 bases, with 12 bases lying between them. CDR1 is SQVTM and CDR2 is ANQGSEA in the germline V gene. The CDR3 sequence is 14 residues long. CDR3 in amino acids: CSVEFTGRNYGYTF. The CDR3 bases are TGCAGCGTTGAATTTACAGGCCGAAACTATGGCTACACCTTC.

Ten or more counts support this clonotype. Written as DNA, the CDR3 is TGTGCCAGCTCACCACCGACGGGCGGGTACGGGACCCAGTACTTC. Residues: CASSPPTGGYGTQYF. The rearrangement joins TRBV18 to TRBJ2-5, with a weak D call TRBD2 (5 bases). The CDR3 length is 15 residues. Trimming left V 0 bases short and J 7 bases short, with 15 bases between. Germline V lookup: CDR1 KGHSH, CDR2 LQKENI.

Ten or more counts support this clonotype. The chain employs TRBV19 and TRBJ1-1; D possibly corresponds to TRBD1 (6 bases). This CDR3 has 14 amino acids. CDR1 is LNHDA and CDR2 is SQIVND in the germline V gene (reference sequence). The V gene lost 11 bases and the J gene lost 0 bases, with 16 bases spanning the gap. The DNA of the CDR3 is TGTGCCTCCCTTAAGGGGGTAATGAACACTGAAGCTTTCTTT. It is translated as CASLKGVMNTEAFF.

At least ten counts were recorded for this clonotype. V is TRBV28 and J is TRBJ2-7; D remains unclear. The germline CDR1 and CDR2 sequences are MDHEN and SYDVKM. This CDR3 comprises 13 residues. The V end lost 2 bases, the J end lost 0 bases, and 5 bases lay between the germline ends. The DNA for the CDR3 is TGTGCCAGCAGTTTAGAGTCCTCCTACGAGCAGTACTTC. This sequence encodes CASSLESSYEQYF.

This clonotype was seen at least ten times. The CDR3 coding sequence is TGTGCCAGCAGATTACAGGGGGCCACTGAAGCTTTCTTT. Translated, it gives CASRLQGATEAFF. The J gene is TRBJ1-1, the V gene TRBV12-3 or TRBV12-4, with 9 bases matching TRBD1. This CDR3 has 13 residues. V was pared by 6 bases and J by 4 bases, with 3 bases of the junction left unmatched.

This clonotype was recorded at least ten times. A read error may account for a junction end that differs from germline. The V call is TRBV20-1, the J call TRBJ2-7; D is unresolved. From germline, CDR1 is DFQATT and CDR2 SNEGSKA (reference sequence). This CDR3 region has 12 residues. The CDR3 region has the DNA TGCAGTGCTACCTTCAGCTCCTACGAGCAGTGCTTC. Protein: CSATFSSYEQCF.

CDR3 region: CARGPGALNTEAFF. The DNA of the CDR3 is TGTGCCAGGGGCCCCGGGGCATTGAACACTGAAGCTTTCTTT. The chain employs TRBV7-9 and TRBJ1-1, with D possibly being TRBD1 (5 bases). The CDR3 has 14 residues. Germline values: CDR1 SEHNR, CDR2 FQNEAQ (reference sequence). With 9 bases removed from V and 0 bases from J, the gap between germline ends came to 14 bases.

As for this clonotype: Its ends do not fully match the called genes, so a read error is possible. The chain carries TRBV7-9 and TRBJ1-1; the D gene is possibly TRBD1 (6 bases). The CDR3 covers 15 residues. From germline, CDR1 is SEHNR and CDR2 FQNEAQ (reference sequence). CDR3 sequence reads: CASSLSGQMNTEACF. CDR3 nucleotide sequence: TGTGCCAGCAGCTTATCCGGACAGATGAACACTGAAGCTTGCTTT.

This clonotype was found many times. The chain recombines TRBV2 with TRBJ1-3, with D tentatively TRBD1 (5 bases). The CDR3 is made up of 13 amino acids. Germline V lookup: CDR1 SNHLY, CDR2 FYNNEI. The V end lost 6 bases, the J end lost 3 bases, and 9 bases lay between the germline ends. This CDR3 reads CASRGESGNTIYF. In nucleotides, the CDR3 is TGTGCCAGCAGAGGGGAAAGTGGAAACACCATATATTTT.

This clonotype occurred many times. The J gene is TRBJ1-2, the V gene TRBV6-1; tentatively, D is TRBD1 (5 bases). Per germline, CDR1 MNHNS and CDR2 SASEGT. The CDR3 length is 14 residues. V was pared by 7 bases and J by 7 bases, with 19 bases between. The CDR3 protein is CASMTAGTVVGYTF. The CDR3 nucleotides are TGTGCCAGCATGACCGCAGGGACTGTAGTTGGCTACACCTTC.

This clonotype has at least ten counts. The chain joins TRBV12-3 or TRBV12-4 to TRBJ1-3; possibly TRBD1 for D (5 bases). The CDR3 spans 14 residues. Trimming removed 8 bases from V and 0 bases from J, with 11 bases in between. The CDR3 nucleotides are TGTGCCAGCTCAAGGGGCCACTCTGGAAACACCATATATTTT. This encodes CASSRGHSGNTIYF.